Here is one T cell receptor (beta chain) with its context. Its target is unknown. CDR3 length equals 19 residues. Germline V CDR1 and CDR2: SGHTA, FQGNSA. Trimming took 0 bases from V and 0 from J, leaving 18 bases between them. This sample is drawn from a study of human thymus T cells. Study-level results: An apparent bias in V and J gene usage was seen in thymic and blood repertoires.

From resections taken during corrective heart surgery, the thymus tissue was obtained. Profiled with immunoSEQ multiplex PCR; TCRdb holds only in-frame clones, not every one. This table has about 78,000 clones, approximately 97% appearing once. The J gene is TRBJ2-1, the V gene TRBV7-2; perhaps D is TRBD1 or TRBD2 (6 bases each). This receptor was obtained from a boy less than two years old with a congenital heart defect but otherwise immunologically healthy. Sequences were obtained from thymus tissue. Here the CDR3 reads CASSLAGGLLLSSYNEQFF. The CDR3, as DNA: TGTGCCAGCAGCTTAGCGGGGGGCCTACTTCTTTCCTCCTACAATGAGCAGTTCTTC.